This T cell receptor (beta chain) was recovered during a study of human T cells and chemical hapten exposure. Study as a whole: TCR yield per sample varied, mainly due to pooled library volumes. Regarding the study as a whole: There was no change with DPC sensitization in TCRs above 1 in 1000 frequency.

To note about this clonotype: Its target is not known. The germline gene is not matched at one end of the junction; a read error may be the cause.

Unique molecular identifiers were affixed to discrete cDNA molecules within the library. Authors' data handling: Counts of TCRs in each sample centred on a median of around 96,000 and extended from around 24,000 to 710,000. TCRdb used MiXCR to reprocess the 5' RACE reads, holding one entry per CDR3 protein. TCRdb's processing, not the study's, gives the V and J calls here. The table has 110,000 or so distinct CDR3 sequences, roughly 18% seen once. Unfractionated whole blood yielded total RNA. Germline CDR1 MNHNS, CDR2 SASEGT. This CDR3 has 14 residues. The sequence derives from a human donor in good health. The genes are TRBV6-1 and TRBJ2-7; 7 nucleotides line up with TRBD1. The chain's CDR3 is CAGSLPGQTNEQYF. CDR3 bases: TGTGCCGGCAGTTTGCCGGGACAGACTAACGAGCAGTACTTC.